The 5 T cell receptor beta chains in this list originate from one sample, sequenced in a study of blood T cell repertoires in COVID-19. Profiling relied on immunoSEQ multiplex PCR, and the TCRdb table lists in-frame clones only, not all of them. The sample records approximately 120,000 clones, 60% to 85% being singletons. The source material was peripheral blood. These receptors were taken from a human donor in a cohort sampled during active or convalescent COVID-19.

The chain recombines TRBV5-4 with TRBJ2-7; no firm D call. The CDR3 runs 14 residues. Trimming took off 0 bases at V and 0 bases at J, with 7 bases between the two ends. Germline CDR1 reads SGHNT; CDR2 reads YYREEE (reference sequence). CDR3 in DNA: TGTGCCAGCAGCTTGGACTTAAGCTCCTACGAGCAGTACTTC. Translation: CASSLDLSSYEQYF.

J is TRBJ2-5 and V is TRBV20-1, with TRBD2 identical over 12 bases. Germline lookup yields CDR1 DFQATT and CDR2 SNEGSKA (reference sequence). The junction had 6 bases not matched to a gene; V was cut back by 6 bases and J by 1 base. This CDR3 contains 15 residues. DNA of the CDR3: TGCAGTGCGAGTACTAGCGGGGGGTTCCAAGAGACCCAGTACTTC. Protein: CSASTSGGFQETQYF.

The rearrangement links TRBV6-2 or TRBV6-3 to TRBJ2-7; D gene unclear. Trimming took 2 bases from V and 5 from J, leaving 13 bases between them. The germline V gene encodes CDR1 MNHEY and CDR2 SVGEGT. The CDR3 sequence is 14 residues long. The CDR3 DNA is TGTGCCAGCAGTTACCACCGACTCGGTCACGAGCAGTACTTC. Translation: CASSYHRLGHEQYF.

The chain carries TRBV5-1 and TRBJ2-1; TRBD2 matches 8 bases. Germline CDR1 reads SGHRS; CDR2 reads YFSETQ. J lost 6 bases, V lost 0 bases, and 8 bases had no gene match. This CDR3 has 16 residues. The CDR3 protein is CASSLVGAGVSNEQFF. The CDR3 bases are TGCGCCAGCAGCTTGGTTGGAGCGGGAGTATCCAATGAGCAGTTCTTC.

The chain links TRBV11-3 to TRBJ2-1; 11 bases map to TRBD2. Looked up from germline, CDR1 is SGHNT and CDR2 is YENEEA. This CDR3 region has 14 residues. The V gene end was trimmed by 5 bases and the J gene end by 6 bases; junction bases not matched to a gene: 3. In DNA, the CDR3 is TGTGCCAGCAGCCGGGGACTAGCGGTCAATGAGCAGTTCTTC. This encodes CASSRGLAVNEQFF. Supplemented by reference TRBV11-3 and TRBJ2-1, the full variable domain reads EAGVVQSPRYKIIEKKQPVAFWCNPISGHNTLYWYLQNLGQGPELLIRYENEEAVDDSQLPKDRFSAERLKGVDSTLKIQPAELGDSAVYLCASSRGLAVNEQFFGPGTRLTVL.